This TCR beta chain was sequenced during a study of cytomegalovirus exposure and HLA in healthy donors. Study-level background: The same platform used for the 666 first-cohort repertoires was also used for the 120 or so validation repertoires, as a later analysis reported.

Concerning this clone itself: Its specificity is not known.

Study-level points and caveats: Among TCR sequences, most were rare, though some public TCRs appeared in many donors. It was fewer than 200 TCR beta chains that were listed as cytomegalovirus-associated.

The data were produced by immunoSEQ multiplex PCR, yet TCRdb's version contains in-frame clones alone and is incomplete. The data show approximately 71,000 clones, roughly nine tenths seen once. Germline-derived CDR1 and CDR2 are KGHSH and LQKENI. The V end was cut by 3 bases, the J end by 7 bases, with 19 bases between. This CDR3 region has 15 residues. Sequenced: PBMCs. This sequence was found in a man aged 18 to 35 in good health and CMV-seronegative. The V gene is TRBV18, the J gene TRBJ2-7; weak D call: TRBD2 (6 bases). In DNA form, the CDR3 reads TGTGCCAGCTCACCCTACAGCGGGCCCGACCTTGAGCAGTACTTC. Amino acid sequence: CASSPYSGPDLEQYF.